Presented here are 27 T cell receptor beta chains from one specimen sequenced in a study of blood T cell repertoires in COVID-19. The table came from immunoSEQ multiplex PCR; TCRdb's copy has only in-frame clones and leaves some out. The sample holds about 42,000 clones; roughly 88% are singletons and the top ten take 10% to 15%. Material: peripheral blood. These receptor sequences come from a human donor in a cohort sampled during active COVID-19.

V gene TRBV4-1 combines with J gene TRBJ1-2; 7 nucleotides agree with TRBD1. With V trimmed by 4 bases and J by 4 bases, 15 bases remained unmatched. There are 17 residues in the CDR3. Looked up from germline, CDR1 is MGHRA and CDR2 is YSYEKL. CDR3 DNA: TGCGCCAGCAGCCTTAACCTCCGACAGGGTAGCGTCTATGGCTACACCTTC. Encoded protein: CASSLNLRQGSVYGYTF.

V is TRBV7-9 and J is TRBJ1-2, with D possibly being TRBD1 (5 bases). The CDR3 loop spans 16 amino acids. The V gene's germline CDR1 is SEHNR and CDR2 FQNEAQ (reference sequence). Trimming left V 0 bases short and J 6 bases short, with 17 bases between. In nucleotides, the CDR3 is TGTGCCAGCAGCTTAGCTAACCCCGCGCAGGGCCATGGCTACACCTTC. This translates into CASSLANPAQGHGYTF.

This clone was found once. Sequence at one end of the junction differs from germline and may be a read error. The CDR3 nucleotides read TGTGCCAGCAGCATTGCCGGGGATCAGAGCAAAGATACGCAGTATTTT. Its translation: CASSIAGDQSKDTQYF. V usage is TRBV5-4 and J usage is TRBJ2-3, with D possibly being TRBD2 (5 bases). Germline CDR1 SGHNT, CDR2 YYREEE (reference sequence). The CDR3 consists of 16 residues.

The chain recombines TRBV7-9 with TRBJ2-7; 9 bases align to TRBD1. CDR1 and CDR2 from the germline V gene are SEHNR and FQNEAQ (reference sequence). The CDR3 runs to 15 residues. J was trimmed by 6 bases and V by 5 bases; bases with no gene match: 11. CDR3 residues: CASSRYLGQGPEQYF. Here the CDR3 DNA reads TGTGCCAGCAGCCGATATTTGGGACAGGGACCCGAGCAGTACTTC.

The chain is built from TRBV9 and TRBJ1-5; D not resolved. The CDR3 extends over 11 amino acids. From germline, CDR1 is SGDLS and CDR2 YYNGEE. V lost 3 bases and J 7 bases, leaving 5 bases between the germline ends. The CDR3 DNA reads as TGTGCCAGCAGCGAGAGCCAGCCCCAGCATTTT. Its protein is CASSESQPQHF.

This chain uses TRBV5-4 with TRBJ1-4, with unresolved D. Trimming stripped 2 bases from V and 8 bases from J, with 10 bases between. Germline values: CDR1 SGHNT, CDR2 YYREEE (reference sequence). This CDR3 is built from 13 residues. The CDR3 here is CASSLAGREKLFF. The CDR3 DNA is TGTGCCAGCAGCTTAGCCGGTCGGGAAAAACTGTTTTTT.

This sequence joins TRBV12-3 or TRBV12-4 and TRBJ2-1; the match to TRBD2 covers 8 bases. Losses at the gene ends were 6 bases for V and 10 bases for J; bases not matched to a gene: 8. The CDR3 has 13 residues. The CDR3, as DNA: TGTGCCAGCAGACCGAGCGGGGGAGGCGAGCAGTTCTTC. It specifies CASRPSGGGEQFF.

The CDR3 here is CATSPGIGGEQFF. The CDR3 nucleotides read TGTGCCACTTCACCGGGGATAGGGGGTGAGCAGTTCTTC. The rearrangement links TRBV7-3 to TRBJ2-1, with D maybe TRBD1 (6 bases). Trimming took off 10 bases at V and 9 bases at J, with 19 bases between the two ends. CDR3 length: 13 amino acids. Germline V gives CDR1 SGHTA, CDR2 FQGTGA.

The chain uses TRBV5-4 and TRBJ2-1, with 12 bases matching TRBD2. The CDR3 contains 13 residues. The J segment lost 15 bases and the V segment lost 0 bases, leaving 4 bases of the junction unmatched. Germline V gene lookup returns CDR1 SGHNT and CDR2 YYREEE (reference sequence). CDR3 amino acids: CASSLGLAGGPFF. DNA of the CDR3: TGTGCCAGCAGCTTGGGCCTAGCGGGGGGGCCGTTCTTC. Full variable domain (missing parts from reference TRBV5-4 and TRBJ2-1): ETGVTQSPTHLIKTRGQQVTLRCSSQSGHNTVSWYQQALGQGPQFIFQYYREEENGRGNFPPRFSGLQFPNYSSELNVNALELDDSALYLCASSLGLAGGPFFGPGTRLTVL.

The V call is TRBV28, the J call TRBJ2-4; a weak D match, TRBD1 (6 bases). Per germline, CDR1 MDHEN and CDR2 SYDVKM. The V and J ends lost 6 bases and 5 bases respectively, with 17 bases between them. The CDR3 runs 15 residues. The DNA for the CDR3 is TGTGCCAGCAGCCCCCCCGGGACAAAGGAAAACATTCAGTACTTC. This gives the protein CASSPPGTKENIQYF.

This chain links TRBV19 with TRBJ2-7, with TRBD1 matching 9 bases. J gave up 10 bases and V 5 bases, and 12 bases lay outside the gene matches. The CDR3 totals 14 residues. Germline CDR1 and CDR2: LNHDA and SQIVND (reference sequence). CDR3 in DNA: TGTGCCAGTAGTGTTGGGGACAGGGCTCCTCGACAGTACTTC. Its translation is CASSVGDRAPRQYF.

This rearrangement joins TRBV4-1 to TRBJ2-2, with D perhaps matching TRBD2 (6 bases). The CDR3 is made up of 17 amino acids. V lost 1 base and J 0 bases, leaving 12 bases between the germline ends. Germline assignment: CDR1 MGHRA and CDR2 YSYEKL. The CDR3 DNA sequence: TGCGCCAGCAGCCAAGGGGACTTTACCACGAACACCGGGGAGCTGTTTTTT. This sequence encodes CASSQGDFTTNTGELFF.

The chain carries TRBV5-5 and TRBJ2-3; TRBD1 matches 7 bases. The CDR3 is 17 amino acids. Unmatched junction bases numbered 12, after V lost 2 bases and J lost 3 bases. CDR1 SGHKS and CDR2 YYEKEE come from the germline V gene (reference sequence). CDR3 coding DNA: TGTGCCAGCAGCTTAACCGGTCGGGGACAGATGACAGATACGCAGTATTTT. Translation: CASSLTGRGQMTDTQYF.

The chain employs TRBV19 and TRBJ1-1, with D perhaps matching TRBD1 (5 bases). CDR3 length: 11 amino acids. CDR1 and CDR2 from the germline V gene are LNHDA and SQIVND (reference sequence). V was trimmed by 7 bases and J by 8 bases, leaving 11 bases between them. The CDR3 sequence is CASTQGTEAFF. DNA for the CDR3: TGTGCCAGTACCCAGGGTACAGAAGCTTTCTTT. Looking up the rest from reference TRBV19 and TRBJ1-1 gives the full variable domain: DGGITQSPKYLFRKEGQNVTLSCEQNLNHDAMYWYRQDPGQGLRLIYYSQIVNDFQKGDIAEGYSVSREKKESFPLTVTSAQKNPTAFYLCASTQGTEAFFGQGTRLTVV.

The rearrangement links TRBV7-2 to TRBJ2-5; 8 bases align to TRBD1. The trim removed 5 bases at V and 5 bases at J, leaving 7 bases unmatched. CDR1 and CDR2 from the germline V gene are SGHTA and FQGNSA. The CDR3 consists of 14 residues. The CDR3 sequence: CASSPGQVPETQYF. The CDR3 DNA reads TGTGCCAGCAGCCCGGGACAGGTTCCGGAGACCCAGTACTTC.

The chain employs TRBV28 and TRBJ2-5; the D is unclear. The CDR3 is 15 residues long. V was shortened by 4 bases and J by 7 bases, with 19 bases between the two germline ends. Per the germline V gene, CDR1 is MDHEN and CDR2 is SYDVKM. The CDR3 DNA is TGTGCCAGCAGTTCTCGCGTGGGCCATTCGTCGACCCAGTACTTC. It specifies CASSSRVGHSSTQYF. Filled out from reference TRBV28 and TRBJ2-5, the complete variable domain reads DVKVTQSSRYLVKRTGEKVFLECVQDMDHENMFWYRQDPGLGLRLIYFSYDVKMKEKGDIPEGYSVSREKKERFSLILESASTNQTSMYLCASSSRVGHSSTQYFGPGTRLLVL.

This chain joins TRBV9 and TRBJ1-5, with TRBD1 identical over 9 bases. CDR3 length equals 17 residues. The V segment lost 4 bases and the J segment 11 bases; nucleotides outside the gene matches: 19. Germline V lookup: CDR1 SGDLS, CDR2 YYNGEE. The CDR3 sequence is CASSPHISDTGQGAQHF. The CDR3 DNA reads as TGTGCCAGCAGCCCCCACATAAGTGACACGGGACAGGGAGCCCAGCATTTT.

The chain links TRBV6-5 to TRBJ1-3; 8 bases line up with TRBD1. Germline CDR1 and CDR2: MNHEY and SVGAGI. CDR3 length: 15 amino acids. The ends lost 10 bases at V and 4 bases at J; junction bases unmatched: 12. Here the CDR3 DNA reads TGTGCCACCCGTCCCCCCGGGACAGGAGGAAACACCATATATTTT. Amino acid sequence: CATRPPGTGGNTIYF.

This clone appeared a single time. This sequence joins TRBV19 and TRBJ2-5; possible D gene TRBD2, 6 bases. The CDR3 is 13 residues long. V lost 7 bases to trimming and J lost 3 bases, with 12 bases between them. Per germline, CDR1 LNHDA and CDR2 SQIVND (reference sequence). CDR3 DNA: TGTGCCAGTACCGGGGACTTGAAAGAGACCCAGTACTTC. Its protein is CASTGDLKETQYF. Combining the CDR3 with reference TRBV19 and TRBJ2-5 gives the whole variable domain DGGITQSPKYLFRKEGQNVTLSCEQNLNHDAMYWYRQDPGQGLRLIYYSQIVNDFQKGDIAEGYSVSREKKESFPLTVTSAQKNPTAFYLCASTGDLKETQYFGPGTRLLVL.

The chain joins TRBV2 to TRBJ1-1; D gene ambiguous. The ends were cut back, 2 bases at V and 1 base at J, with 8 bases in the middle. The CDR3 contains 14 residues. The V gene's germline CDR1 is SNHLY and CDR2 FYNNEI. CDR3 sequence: CASSERERNTEAFF. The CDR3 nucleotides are TGTGCCAGCAGTGAAAGGGAGAGGAACACTGAAGCTTTCTTT.

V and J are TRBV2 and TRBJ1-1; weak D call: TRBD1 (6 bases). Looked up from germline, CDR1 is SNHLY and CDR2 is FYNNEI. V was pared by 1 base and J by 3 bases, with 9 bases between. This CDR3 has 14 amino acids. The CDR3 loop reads CASSEEAGDTEAFF. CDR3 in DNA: TGTGCCAGCAGTGAAGAAGCAGGGGACACTGAAGCTTTCTTT.

CDR3: CASSQTDTYGYTF. CDR3 DNA: TGCGCCAGCAGCCAAACGGACACCTATGGCTACACCTTC. This chain uses TRBV4-1 with TRBJ1-2, with a tentative D call TRBD1 (5 bases). With 2 bases removed from V and 4 bases from J, the gap between germline ends came to 8 bases. CDR1 is MGHRA, CDR2 YSYEKL, per germline. The CDR3 covers 13 residues.

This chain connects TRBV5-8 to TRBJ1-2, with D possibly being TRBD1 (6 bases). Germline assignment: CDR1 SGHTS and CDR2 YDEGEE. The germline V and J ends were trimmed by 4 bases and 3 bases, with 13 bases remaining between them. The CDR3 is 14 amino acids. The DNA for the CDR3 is TGTGCCAGCAGCAGGGGACAATTACACTATGGCTACACCTTC. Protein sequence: CASSRGQLHYGYTF.

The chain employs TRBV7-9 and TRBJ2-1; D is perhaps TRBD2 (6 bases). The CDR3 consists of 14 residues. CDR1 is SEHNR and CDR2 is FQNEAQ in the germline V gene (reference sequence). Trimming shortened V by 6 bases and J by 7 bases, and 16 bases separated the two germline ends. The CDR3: CASSFPPGENEQFF. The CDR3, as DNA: TGTGCCAGCAGTTTCCCCCCGGGGGAGAATGAGCAGTTCTTC.

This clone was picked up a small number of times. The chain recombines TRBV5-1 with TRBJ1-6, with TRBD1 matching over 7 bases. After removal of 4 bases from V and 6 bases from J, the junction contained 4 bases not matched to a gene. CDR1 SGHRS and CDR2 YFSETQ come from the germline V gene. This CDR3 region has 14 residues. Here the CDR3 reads CASSPRDSNSPLHF. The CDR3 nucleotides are TGCGCCAGCAGCCCACGGGACAGTAATTCACCCCTCCACTTT.

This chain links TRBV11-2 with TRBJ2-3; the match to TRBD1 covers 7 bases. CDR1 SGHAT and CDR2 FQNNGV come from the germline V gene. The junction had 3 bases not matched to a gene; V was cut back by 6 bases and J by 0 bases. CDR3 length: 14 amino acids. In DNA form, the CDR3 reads TGTGCCAGCAGGAGGGGGCTCAGCACAGATACGCAGTATTTT. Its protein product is CASRRGLSTDTQYF. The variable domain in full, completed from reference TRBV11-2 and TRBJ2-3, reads EAGVAQSPRYKIIEKRQSVAFWCNPISGHATLYWYQQILGQGPKLLIQFQNNGVVDDSQLPKDRFSAERLKGVDSTLKIQPAKLEDSAVYLCASRRGLSTDTQYFGPGTRLTVL.

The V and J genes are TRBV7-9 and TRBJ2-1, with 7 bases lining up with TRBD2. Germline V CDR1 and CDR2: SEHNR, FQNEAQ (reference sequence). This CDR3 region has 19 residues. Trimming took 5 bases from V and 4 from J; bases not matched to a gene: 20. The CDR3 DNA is TGTGCCAGCAGCCCCCTCGACGTTCGTCGGCTAGCGGTTTACAATGAGCAGTTCTTC. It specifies CASSPLDVRRLAVYNEQFF.